A selection of T cell receptor beta chains follows, all from one sample in a study of cytomegalovirus exposure and HLA in healthy donors. Sequencing was performed with immunoSEQ multiplex PCR; in TCRdb, only in-frame clones are kept and a portion is missing. The sample carries about 160,000 clones, roughly nine tenths recorded once. What was sequenced was PBMCs. The receptor set was obtained from a young man in good health and CMV-seropositive. Each CDR3 is given with its conserved first and last residue. The order of the fields is V gene, CDR3 length, clone size, J gene, D gene, CDR3 protein, CDR3 DNA. D genes are given only for firm matches. Size tells how often a clone was seen (once, few, many) or the class of an expanded clone, and some rows leave it out.

v_call: TRBV7-2
cdr3_length: 14
clone_size: NA
j_call: TRBJ2-7
d_call: TRBD2
cdr3_aa: CASSLGTSAYEQYF
cdr3_nt: TGTGCCAGCAGCTTAGGGACTAGTGCCTACGAGCAGTACTTC

v_call: TRBV1
cdr3_length: 14
clone_size: NA
j_call: TRBJ2-5
d_call: NA
cdr3_aa: CTSSQDSDQETQYF
cdr3_nt: TGCACCAGCAGCCAAGATAGTGACCAAGAGACCCAGTACTTC

v_call: TRBV28
cdr3_length: 14
clone_size: NA
j_call: TRBJ1-4
d_call: NA
cdr3_aa: CASIQGSNNEKLFF
cdr3_nt: TGTGCCAGCATCCAGGGGTCTAATAATGAAAAACTGTTTTTT

v_call: TRBV19
cdr3_length: 14
clone_size: NA
j_call: TRBJ2-3
d_call: TRBD2
cdr3_aa: CASRGRREPDTQYF
cdr3_nt: TGTGCCAGTAGAGGTAGGCGGGAGCCCGATACGCAGTATTTT

v_call: TRBV10-1
cdr3_length: 13
clone_size: NA
j_call: TRBJ1-3
d_call: NA
cdr3_aa: CASGGGPGNTIYF
cdr3_nt: TGCGCCAGCGGGGGGGGGCCGGGGAACACCATATATTTT

v_call: TRBV2
cdr3_length: 15
clone_size: once
j_call: TRBJ2-7
d_call: TRBD2
cdr3_aa: CASSLKLAGESEQYF
cdr3_nt: TGTGCCAGCAGTTTAAAACTAGCGGGAGAGAGCGAGCAGTACTTC

v_call: TRBV12-1
cdr3_length: 17
clone_size: NA
j_call: TRBJ1-4
d_call: NA
cdr3_aa: CASSFAQGSRGEEKLFF
cdr3_nt: NA

v_call: TRBV27
cdr3_length: 15
clone_size: NA
j_call: TRBJ2-1
d_call: TRBD2
cdr3_aa: CASSFLGTSGNEQFF
cdr3_nt: TGTGCCAGCAGTTTCCTAGGGACTAGCGGGAATGAGCAGTTCTTC

v_call: TRBV11-3
cdr3_length: 17
clone_size: once
j_call: TRBJ2-7
d_call: TRBD2
cdr3_aa: CASSLTLAGSLTYEQYF
cdr3_nt: TGTGCCAGCAGCTTAACGCTAGCGGGATCCCTCACCTACGAGCAGTACTTC

v_call: TRBV4-1
cdr3_length: 16
clone_size: NA
j_call: TRBJ1-1
d_call: NA
cdr3_aa: CASSQDPQGEVAEAFF
cdr3_nt: TGCGCCAGCAGCCAAGATCCCCAGGGTGAGGTCGCTGAAGCTTTCTTT

v_call: TRBV23-1
cdr3_length: 14
clone_size: NA
j_call: TRBJ1-1
d_call: TRBD1
cdr3_aa: CASRNRGSQGEAFF
cdr3_nt: TGCGCCAGCAGGAACAGGGGATCACAGGGTGAAGCTTTCTTT

v_call: TRBV5-1
cdr3_length: 17
clone_size: NA
j_call: TRBJ2-1
d_call: TRBD2
cdr3_aa: CASSIAGASSSYNEQFF
cdr3_nt: TGCGCCAGCAGCATAGCGGGAGCCTCCAGCTCCTACAATGAGCAGTTCTTC

v_call: TRBV7-9
cdr3_length: 14
clone_size: once
j_call: TRBJ2-7
d_call: TRBD1
cdr3_aa: CASSPWTGRGEQYF
cdr3_nt: TGTGCCAGCAGCCCCTGGACAGGGCGGGGCGAGCAGTACTTC

v_call: TRBV7-8
cdr3_length: 16
clone_size: NA
j_call: TRBJ2-7
d_call: TRBD1
cdr3_aa: CASSYRGQGATYEQYF
cdr3_nt: TGTGCCAGCAGCTACAGGGGACAGGGGGCAACCTACGAGCAGTACTTC

v_call: TRBV7-2
cdr3_length: 15
clone_size: NA
j_call: TRBJ1-5
d_call: TRBD1
cdr3_aa: CASSFSSTGNQPQHF
cdr3_nt: TGTGCCAGCAGCTTTTCTTCGACAGGGAATCAGCCCCAGCATTTT

v_call: TRBV19
cdr3_length: 14
clone_size: NA
j_call: TRBJ2-6
d_call: NA
cdr3_aa: CASSGLFGANVLTF
cdr3_nt: TGTGCCAGTTCCGGACTATTCGGGGCCAACGTCCTGACTTTC

v_call: TRBV10-2
cdr3_length: 15
clone_size: NA
j_call: TRBJ1-1
d_call: NA
cdr3_aa: CASSEMQGWNTEAFF
cdr3_nt: TGCGCCAGCAGTGAGATGCAGGGATGGAACACTGAAGCTTTCTTT

v_call: TRBV9
cdr3_length: 19
clone_size: once
j_call: TRBJ2-2
d_call: NA
cdr3_aa: CASSVLGKRGGTNTGELFF
cdr3_nt: TGTGCCAGCAGCGTACTTGGAAAAAGGGGGGGAACGAACACCGGGGAGCTGTTTTTT

v_call: TRBV30
cdr3_length: 13
clone_size: few
j_call: TRBJ1-2
d_call: TRBD1
cdr3_aa: CAWSVNRGDGYTF
cdr3_nt: TGTGCCTGGAGTGTAAACAGGGGCGATGGCTACACCTTC

v_call: TRBV5-1
cdr3_length: 14
clone_size: NA
j_call: TRBJ2-7
d_call: TRBD2
cdr3_aa: CASSLTSGYYEQYF
cdr3_nt: TGCGCCAGCAGCTTGACTAGCGGGTATTACGAGCAGTACTTC

v_call: TRBV2
cdr3_length: 13
clone_size: few
j_call: TRBJ1-4
d_call: TRBD1
cdr3_aa: CARLDRGNEKLFF
cdr3_nt: TGTGCCAGACTCGACAGGGGTAACGAAAAACTGTTTTTT

v_call: TRBV19
cdr3_length: 13
clone_size: NA
j_call: TRBJ2-7
d_call: TRBD1
cdr3_aa: CASRGTGPVEQYF
cdr3_nt: TGTGCCAGTAGGGGGACAGGGCCTGTGGAGCAGTACTTC